The T cell receptor (beta chain) described here comes from a study of a mutant IDH1 vaccine in newly diagnosed glioma. At the level of the study: The treated group averaged about 41 years old and was around 60% male, roughly 40% female. Earlier treatment was radiotherapy, temozolomide, or both, with most getting both.

A note on this clone: Its target is not known.

Findings of the study overall: Immune responses induced by the vaccine were seen in about 93% of patients, spanning multiple MHC alleles.

The time point here: baseline, week 1 (first vaccination visit). Treatment: pre-vaccination baseline after standard-of-care therapy. Donors' newly diagnosed IDH1-mutant WHO grade 3 or 4 astrocytomas lacked nuclear ATRX. Germline CDR1 SGHDT, CDR2 YYEEEE. V was pared by 0 bases and J by 5 bases, with 4 bases of the junction left unmatched. The CDR3 extends over 15 amino acids. Here immunoSEQ multiplex PCR was the method, and the copy in TCRdb shows in-frame clones only, minus some. The repertoire holds around 92,000 clones, approximately 90% seen once, with approximately 0.58% in the top ten. The sequenced sample was PBMCs, obtained from a glioma patient treated with radiotherapy, temozolomide or both. The clonotype comes from a woman aged 45 to 65 with glioma. J is TRBJ1-2 and V is TRBV5-6; TRBD1 aligns across 10 bases. The CDR3 DNA reads TGTGCCAGCAGCTTGGGCGGACAGGGGGGTTATGGCTACACCTTC. Residues: CASSLGGQGGYGYTF.